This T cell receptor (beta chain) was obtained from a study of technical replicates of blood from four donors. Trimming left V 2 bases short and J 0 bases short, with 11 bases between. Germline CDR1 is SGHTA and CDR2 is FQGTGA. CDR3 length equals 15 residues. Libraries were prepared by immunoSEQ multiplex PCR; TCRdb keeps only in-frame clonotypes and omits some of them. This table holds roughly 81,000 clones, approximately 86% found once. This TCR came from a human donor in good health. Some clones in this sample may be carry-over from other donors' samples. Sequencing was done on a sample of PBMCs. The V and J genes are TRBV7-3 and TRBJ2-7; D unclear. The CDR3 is CASSLSLVGSYEQYF. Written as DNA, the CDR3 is TGTGCCAGCAGCTTATCCCTAGTCGGCTCCTACGAGCAGTACTTC.